This is a list of T cell receptor beta chains from one sample in a study of shared clonotypes between healthy human individuals. Produced via immunoSEQ multiplex PCR; TCRdb's table is partial and in-frame only. The repertoire holds about 1 million clones, with roughly 80% as singletons. The sample taken for sequencing was memory CD4+ T cells sorted from blood. Receptors originate from a man aged 18 to 30 in good health. Each CDR3 is given with its conserved first and last residue. D genes are given only for firm matches. Only part of the rows carry a size: once, few, many, or a class if the clone is expanded.

V gene	J gene	clone size	D gene	CDR3 protein	CDR3 DNA
TRBV7-9	TRBJ2-1	NA	TRBD2	CASSPSGTSGREFF	TGTGCCAGCAGCCCCTCCGGGACTAGCGGGAGAGAGTTCTTC
TRBV7-9	TRBJ2-7	NA	NA	CASSPPGASYEQYF	TGTGCCAGCAGCCCTCCAGGGGCCTCCTACGAGCAGTACTTC
TRBV9	TRBJ1-1	NA	NA	CASSPQAGVGTEAFF	TGTGCCAGCAGCCCACAGGCAGGGGTCGGGACTGAAGCTTTCTTT
TRBV19	TRBJ2-4	NA	NA	CASKESGAGQGENIQYF	TGTGCCAGTAAAGAGTCCGGCGCAGGTCAGGGAGAAAACATTCAGTACTTC
TRBV30	TRBJ1-3	NA	NA	CAWSGVSGNTIYF	TGTGCCTGGAGTGGCGTCTCTGGAAACACCATATATTTT
TRBV6-1	TRBJ2-1	NA	NA	CASFRAWDLYNEQFF	TGTGCCAGCTTCAGGGCGTGGGACCTTTACAATGAGCAGTTCTTC
TRBV5-4	TRBJ1-6	few	TRBD1	CASSLTGGNSPLHF	TGTGCCAGCAGCTTGACAGGGGGTAATTCACCCCTCCACTTT
TRBV4-1	TRBJ2-5	NA	NA	CASSQSSVQETQYF	TGCGCCAGCAGCCAATCGTCGGTTCAAGAGACCCAGTACTTC
TRBV13	TRBJ2-3	NA	TRBD2	CASSLDVLAGLHTDTQYF	TGTGCCAGCAGCTTAGATGTCCTAGCGGGACTTCACACAGATACGCAGTATTTT
TRBV19	TRBJ2-2	NA	TRBD1	CASREQGAGGELFF	TGTGCCAGTAGAGAACAGGGGGCGGGCGGGGAGCTGTTTTTT
TRBV25-1	TRBJ1-2	NA	NA	CASSDENYGYTF	TGTGCCAGCAGTGACGAAAACTATGGCTACACCTTC
TRBV10-1	TRBJ2-3	NA	NA	CASSFIGDTQYF	TGCGCCAGCAGTTTTATCGGAGATACGCAGTATTTT
TRBV5-6	TRBJ1-2	NA	NA	CASSLALQSGMGYTF	TGTGCCAGCAGCTTGGCCCTCCAATCAGGGATGGGCTACACCTTC
TRBV6-6	TRBJ1-4	NA	TRBD1	CASRDSYEKLFF	TGTGCCAGTCGGGACAGTTATGAAAAACTGTTTTTT
TRBV4-1	TRBJ1-3	NA	NA	CASSQDRAPLYSSGNTIYF	TGCGCCAGCAGCCAAGACAGGGCCCCCTTATATTCCTCTGGAAACACCATATATTTT
TRBV7-2	TRBJ2-1	NA	TRBD2	CASSPTSGSGNEQFF	TGTGCCAGCAGCCCTACTAGCGGGAGTGGCAATGAGCAGTTCTTC
TRBV20-1	TRBJ1-3	once	NA	CSATFRDVGLF	TGCAGTGCTACTTTCCGGGACGTCGGCCTGTTT
TRBV6-5	TRBJ1-3	NA	NA	CASSYGQGSGNTIYF	TGTGCCAGCAGTTACGGGCAGGGCTCTGGAAACACCATATATTTT
TRBV6-5	TRBJ1-3	NA	NA	CASSYDRRSGNTIYF	TGTGCCAGCAGTTACGACAGACGCTCCGGAAACACCATATATTTT
TRBV7-2	TRBJ1-2	NA	NA	CASSAGGYGYTF	TGTGCCAGCAGCGCGGGAGGGTATGGCTACACCTTC
TRBV6-5	TRBJ2-7	once	NA	CASSTIGYEQYF	TGTGCCAGCAGTACAATAGGGTACGAGCAGTACTTC
TRBV13	TRBJ2-7	NA	NA	CASSLRGATYEQYF	TGTGCCAGCAGCTTGAGGGGGGCGACCTACGAGCAGTACTTC
TRBV4-2	TRBJ1-2	NA	NA	CASSQVSGAVNYGYTF	TGTGCCAGCAGCCAAGTATCTGGAGCCGTTAACTATGGCTACACCTTC
TRBV28	TRBJ1-1	once	NA	CASREGGANTEAFF	TGTGCCAGCAGGGAGGGGGGCGCGAACACTGAAGCTTTCTTT
TRBV2	TRBJ1-5	NA	NA	CASSEPGLSNQPQHF	TGTGCCAGCAGTGAACCGGGACTTAGCAATCAGCCCCAGCATTTT
TRBV5-4	TRBJ2-7	NA	NA	CASSFYQGKAYEQYF	TGTGCCAGCAGCTTTTACCAGGGGAAGGCCTACGAGCAGTACTTC
TRBV21-1	TRBJ1-5	NA	NA	CASSLGLAAGPQHF	TGTGCCAGCAGCCTCGGACTCGCCGCGGGGCCCCAGCATTTT